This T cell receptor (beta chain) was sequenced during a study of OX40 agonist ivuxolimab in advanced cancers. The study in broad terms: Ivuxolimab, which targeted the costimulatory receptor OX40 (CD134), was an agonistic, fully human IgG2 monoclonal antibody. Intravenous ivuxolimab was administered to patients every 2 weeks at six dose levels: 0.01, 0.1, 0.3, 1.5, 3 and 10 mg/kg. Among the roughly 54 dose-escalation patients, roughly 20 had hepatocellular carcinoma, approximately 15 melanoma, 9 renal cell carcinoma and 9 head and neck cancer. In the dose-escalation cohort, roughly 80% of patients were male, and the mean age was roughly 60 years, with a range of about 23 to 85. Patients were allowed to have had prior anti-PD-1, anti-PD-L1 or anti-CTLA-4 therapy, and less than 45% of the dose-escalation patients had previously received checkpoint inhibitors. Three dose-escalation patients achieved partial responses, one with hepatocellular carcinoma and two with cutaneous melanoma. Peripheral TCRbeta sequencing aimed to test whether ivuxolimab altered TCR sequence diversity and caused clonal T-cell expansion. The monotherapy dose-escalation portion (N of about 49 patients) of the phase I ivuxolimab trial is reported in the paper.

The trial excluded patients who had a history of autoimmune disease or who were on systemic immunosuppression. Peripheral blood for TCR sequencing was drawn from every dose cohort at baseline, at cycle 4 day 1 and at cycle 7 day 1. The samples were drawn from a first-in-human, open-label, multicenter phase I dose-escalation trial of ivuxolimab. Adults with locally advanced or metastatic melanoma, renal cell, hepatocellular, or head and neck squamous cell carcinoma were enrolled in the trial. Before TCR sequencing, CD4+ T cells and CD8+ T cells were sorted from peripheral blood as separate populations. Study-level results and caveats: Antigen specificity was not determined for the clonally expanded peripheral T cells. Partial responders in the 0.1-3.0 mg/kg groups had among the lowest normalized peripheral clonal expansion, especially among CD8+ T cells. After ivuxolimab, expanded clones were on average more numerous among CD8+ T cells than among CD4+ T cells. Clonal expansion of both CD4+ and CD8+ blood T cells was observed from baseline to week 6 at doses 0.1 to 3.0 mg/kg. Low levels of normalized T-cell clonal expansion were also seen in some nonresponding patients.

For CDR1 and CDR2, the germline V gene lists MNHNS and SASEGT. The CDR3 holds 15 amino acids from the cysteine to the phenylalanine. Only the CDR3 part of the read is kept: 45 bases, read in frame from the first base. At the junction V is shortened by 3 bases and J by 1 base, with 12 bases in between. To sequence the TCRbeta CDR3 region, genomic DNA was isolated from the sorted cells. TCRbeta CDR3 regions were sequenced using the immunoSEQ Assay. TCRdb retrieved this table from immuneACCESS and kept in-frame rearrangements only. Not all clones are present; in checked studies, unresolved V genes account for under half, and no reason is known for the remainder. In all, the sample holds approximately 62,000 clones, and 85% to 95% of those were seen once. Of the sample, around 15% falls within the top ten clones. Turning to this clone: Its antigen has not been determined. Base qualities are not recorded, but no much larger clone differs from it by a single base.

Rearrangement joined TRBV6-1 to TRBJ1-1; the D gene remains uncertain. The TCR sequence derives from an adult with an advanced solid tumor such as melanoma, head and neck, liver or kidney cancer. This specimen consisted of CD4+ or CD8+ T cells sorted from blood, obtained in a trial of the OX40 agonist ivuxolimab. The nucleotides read TGTGCCAGCAGTGATGTTTTTGGGTGGAACACTGAAGCTTTCTTT. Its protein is CASSDVFGWNTEAFF.